These 29 T cell receptor beta chains came from one sample sequenced in a study of T cell responses to AZD1222 COVID-19 vaccine. Sequencing used immunoSEQ multiplex PCR; TCRdb keeps in-frame clones, though not all of them. This table has tens of thousands of clones, roughly 80% appearing once. The sequences come from peripheral blood, collected 28 days after the second AZD1222 dose. These receptor sequences come from an adult who received the AZD1222 COVID-19 vaccine.

This chain links TRBV12-3 or TRBV12-4 with TRBJ1-5, with a weak D call TRBD1 (5 bases). This CDR3 comprises 11 residues. Between the trimmed V and J ends, which lost 8 bases and 7 bases, there was a span of 9 bases. The DNA for the CDR3 is TGTGCCAGCGTAGGGGACCAGCCCCAGCATTTT. The encoded protein is CASVGDQPQHF.

This sequence joins TRBV11-2 and TRBJ2-2, with a possible D match to TRBD1 (5 bases). Deletions cut 5 bases from V and 2 bases from J, with 12 bases between. This CDR3 has 15 residues. Germline CDR1 and CDR2: SGHAT and FQNNGV. The CDR3 loop reads CASSPQQVNTGELFF. The CDR3 DNA sequence: TGTGCCAGCAGCCCGCAACAGGTTAACACCGGGGAGCTGTTTTTT.

Here the CDR3 DNA reads TGTGCCAGTAGTCCGGACAGCTACAATGAGCAGTTCTTC. Its protein product is CASSPDSYNEQFF. This rearrangement joins TRBV19 to TRBJ2-1; D perhaps matches TRBD1 (6 bases). The CDR3 is 13 residues long. The germline gives CDR1 LNHDA, CDR2 SQIVND (reference sequence). V lost 5 bases and J lost 3, with 8 bases in between.

J is TRBJ1-1 and V is TRBV18, with D maybe TRBD1 (5 bases). Germline V gene sequence: CDR1 KGHSH, CDR2 LQKENI. V was clipped by 0 bases and J by 11 bases, with 13 bases between them. This CDR3 contains 13 residues. CDR3 nucleotide sequence: TGTGCCAGCTCACCACCGGAAGGGCCAGGGGCTTTCTTT. Translation gives CASSPPEGPGAFF.

By share of the sample, this clone is medium-sized. The chain links TRBV3-1 (or the pseudogene TRBV3-2) to TRBJ2-4; the match to TRBD2 covers 13 bases. V lost 4 bases, J lost 9 bases, and 9 bases stayed unmatched. The CDR3 consists of 16 residues. Germline-derived CDR1 and CDR2 are LGHDT and YNNKEL (reference sequence). In DNA, the CDR3 is TGTGCCAGCAGCCCTACTAGCGGGGGGGCAAGGAGCATTCAGTACTTC. It encodes CASSPTSGGARSIQYF.

The CDR3 sequence is CASSRAPDRHNEQFF. Written as DNA, the CDR3 is TGTGCCAGCAGCCGTGCGCCAGATCGGCACAATGAGCAGTTCTTC. The V and J genes are TRBV11-2 and TRBJ2-1; D is uncertain. V dropped 5 bases and J dropped 5 bases, with 16 bases sitting between them. Germline V gene lookup returns CDR1 SGHAT and CDR2 FQNNGV. This CDR3 is built from 15 residues.

This chain links TRBV28 with TRBJ1-5; D is unclear. CDR3 size: 12 residues. Germline CDR1 is MDHEN and CDR2 is SYDVKM. Trimming removed 6 bases from V and 11 bases from J, with 14 bases in between. The CDR3 DNA follows: TGTGCCAGCAGCTTAGTCCGGCTGGCCCAGCATTTT. As protein: CASSLVRLAQHF.

The V and J genes are TRBV28 and TRBJ2-7; no clear D. V was shortened by 7 bases and J by 6 bases, with 16 bases between the two germline ends. CDR1 and CDR2 (germline): MDHEN, SYDVKM. The CDR3 has 13 amino acids. CDR3 bases: TGTGCCAGCACCACCGGTAAAGGCTTCGAGCAGTACTTC. Its protein is CASTTGKGFEQYF.

The gene calls are TRBV7-9 and TRBJ2-5, with 11 bases identical to TRBD2. V lost 1 base, J lost 3 bases, and 4 bases stayed unmatched. The germline CDR1 and CDR2 sequences are SEHNR and FQNEAQ (reference sequence). The CDR3 is 16 residues long. CDR3 nucleotides: TGTGCCAGCAGCTTAGTGGGGACTAGCGGTGAAGAGACCCAGTACTTC. It codes for CASSLVGTSGEETQYF.

This chain joins TRBV5-4 and TRBJ1-3; D is uncertain. This CDR3 is built from 14 residues. Germline V gives CDR1 SGHNT, CDR2 YYREEE (reference sequence). Trimming pared 3 bases from V and 0 bases from J, leaving 7 bases between. In DNA form, the CDR3 reads TGTGCCAGCAGCTCGGACTACTCTGGAAACACCATATATTTT. Amino acid sequence: CASSSDYSGNTIYF.

This chain links TRBV28 with TRBJ1-2; D is possibly TRBD1 (5 bases). Per germline, CDR1 MDHEN and CDR2 SYDVKM. V dropped 2 bases and J dropped 6 bases, with 13 bases sitting between them. The CDR3 length is 14 residues. The CDR3 sequence: CASSLGGAIHGYTF. The CDR3 nucleotides read TGTGCCAGCAGTTTAGGGGGTGCTATACATGGCTACACCTTC.

The chain has TRBV19 and TRBJ1-5; tentative D call: TRBD1 (5 bases). The germline V gene encodes CDR1 LNHDA and CDR2 SQIVND (reference sequence). The ends were cut back, 5 bases at V and 3 bases at J, with 20 bases in the middle. This CDR3 has 17 residues. The CDR3 loop reads CASSATRQVGTNQPQHF. CDR3 DNA sequence: TGTGCCAGTAGTGCAACCCGGCAGGTAGGGACCAATCAGCCCCAGCATTTT.

This chain links TRBV24-1 with TRBJ1-2; D is unclear. The CDR3 length is 15 residues. Trimming cost V 0 bases and J 7 bases, with 14 bases left between them. Germline V gene lookup returns CDR1 KGHDR and CDR2 SFDVKD. CDR3 nucleotides: TGTGCCACCAGTGATTTGGGGCAAGATATAACTGGCTACACCTTC. Its protein product is CATSDLGQDITGYTF.

This CDR3 is CASRGRVNTEAFF. The DNA of the CDR3 is TGTGCCAGCAGGGGCAGGGTGAACACTGAAGCTTTCTTT. This chain links TRBV28 with TRBJ1-1; a possible D gene is TRBD1 (5 bases). The V and J ends lost 6 bases and 0 bases respectively, with 8 bases between them. CDR1 MDHEN and CDR2 SYDVKM come from the germline V gene. CDR3 length: 13 amino acids.

This chain uses TRBV3-1 (or the pseudogene TRBV3-2) with TRBJ1-2; weak D call: TRBD1 (5 bases). Trimming left V 2 bases short and J 5 bases short, with 12 bases between. Germline V gene sequence: CDR1 LGHDT, CDR2 YNNKEL (reference sequence). The CDR3 extends over 14 amino acids. Here the CDR3 reads CASSQWGGRYGYTF. In nucleotides, the CDR3 is TGTGCCAGCAGCCAATGGGGGGGACGTTATGGCTACACCTTC.

V usage is TRBV11-3 and J usage is TRBJ2-2, with D unresolved. V was cut by 3 bases and J by 4 bases, with 3 bases left in between. The CDR3 length is 12 residues. Germline CDR1 SGHNT, CDR2 YENEEA. For the CDR3, the DNA is TGTGCCAGCAGCTTTAGCACCGGGGAGCTGTTTTTT. It encodes CASSFSTGELFF.

The chain uses TRBV2 and TRBJ1-1; no firm D call. The CDR3 runs 12 residues. Germline V gene sequence: CDR1 SNHLY, CDR2 FYNNEI. Trimming took 8 bases from V and 6 from J, leaving 13 bases between them. CDR3: CASLMRGAEAFF. The DNA of the CDR3 is TGTGCCAGCCTTATGAGAGGCGCTGAAGCTTTCTTT.

The rearrangement links TRBV19 to TRBJ1-2, with 9 bases matching TRBD1. From germline, CDR1 is LNHDA and CDR2 SQIVND (reference sequence). There are 15 residues in the CDR3. The V and J ends lost 3 bases and 8 bases, in that order; junction bases with no gene match: 10. Here the CDR3 reads CASSILWDRDEGYTF. The CDR3 DNA reads TGTGCCAGTAGTATTCTGTGGGACAGGGATGAGGGCTACACCTTC.

Written as DNA, the CDR3 is TGCGCCAGCAGCTTCGGGAGCGAGGGCGGGTCACCCCTCCACTTT. Translating it yields CASSFGSEGGSPLHF. V usage is TRBV5-1 and J usage is TRBJ1-6; no definite D call. CDR1 is SGHRS, CDR2 YFSETQ, per germline. V was clipped by 2 bases and J by 10 bases, with 16 bases between them. The CDR3 spans 15 residues.

The V call is TRBV24-1, the J call TRBJ1-1; tentatively, D is TRBD1 (5 bases). Germline lookup yields CDR1 KGHDR and CDR2 SFDVKD. With 3 bases removed from V and 10 bases from J, the gap between germline ends came to 11 bases. There are 12 residues in the CDR3. Here the CDR3 reads CATSDPLGAAFF. CDR3 DNA sequence: TGTGCCACCAGTGATCCCCTAGGGGCAGCTTTCTTT.

This clone occurred a few times. The chain combines TRBV6-5 with TRBJ2-7; D might be TRBD1 or TRBD2, each matching 5 bases. The CDR3 sequence is 12 residues long. Germline-derived CDR1 and CDR2 are MNHEY and SVGAGI. The V and J ends lost 0 bases and 8 bases respectively, with 8 bases between them. Written as DNA, the CDR3 is TGTGCCAGCAGTTACTCGAGGGGTAAGCAGTACTTC. This codes for CASSYSRGKQYF.

The chain combines TRBV5-1 with TRBJ2-7; a weak D match, TRBD2 (5 bases). The ends were cut back, 1 base at V and 2 bases at J, with 16 bases in the middle. Germline V CDR1 and CDR2: SGHRS, YFSETQ. This CDR3 has 16 amino acids. CDR3 bases: TGCGCCAGCAGCTTGACCCCCAGAGGAGGAACCTACGAGCAGTACTTC. It codes for CASSLTPRGGTYEQYF.

The J gene is TRBJ1-4, the V gene TRBV2; 7 positions match TRBD1. The CDR3 has 13 residues. Trimming at V came to 2 bases and at J to 7 bases, leaving 1 base not matched to a gene. The germline V gene has CDR1 SNHLY and CDR2 FYNNEI. The CDR3 spells CASSEQGGEKLFF. DNA for the CDR3: TGTGCCAGCAGTGAACAGGGGGGTGAAAAACTGTTTTTT.

CDR3: CASSSIVSGELFF. The CDR3 DNA reads TGTGCCAGCTCGTCTATAGTGTCCGGGGAGCTGTTTTTT. J is TRBJ2-2 and V is TRBV2, with no clear D. The V and J ends lost 8 bases and 6 bases respectively, with 13 bases between them. The germline V gene has CDR1 SNHLY and CDR2 FYNNEI. The CDR3 has 13 residues.

Comments on this clone: The sample holds other DNA sequences that translate to the same CDR3. The chain joins TRBV11-3 to TRBJ2-3; 8 bases are a match to TRBD1. Germline lookup yields CDR1 SGHNT and CDR2 YENEEA. V was clipped by 2 bases and J by 0 bases; unmatched bases: 4. The length of the CDR3 is 16 residues. In nucleotides, the CDR3 is TGTGCCAGCAGCTTAAGACAGGGGACTAGCACAGATACGCAGTATTTT. It specifies CASSLRQGTSTDTQYF.

This chain uses TRBV28 with TRBJ1-5; D perhaps matches TRBD1 (6 bases). V was shortened by 4 bases and J by 3 bases, with 19 bases between the two germline ends. This CDR3 is built from 17 residues. Germline V gene data show CDR1 as MDHEN and CDR2 as SYDVKM. This CDR3 reads CASSWGGHRRANQPQHF. The CDR3 nucleotides read TGTGCCAGCAGTTGGGGGGGGCACAGGAGGGCCAATCAGCCCCAGCATTTT.

This rearrangement joins TRBV7-2 to TRBJ2-3; 9 bases fit TRBD1. Germline V lookup: CDR1 SGHTA, CDR2 FQGNSA. This CDR3 comprises 15 residues. J lost 6 bases, V lost 5 bases, and 9 bases had no gene match. The CDR3 nucleotides are TGTGCCAGCAGCCTACGGGACAGGGTATGGGATACGCAGTATTTT. Translating gives CASSLRDRVWDTQYF.

The chain employs TRBV6-1 and TRBJ1-1; possibly TRBD1 for D (6 bases). The CDR3 length is 17 residues. Between the trimmed V and J ends, which lost 4 bases and 3 bases, there was a span of 21 bases. Per germline, CDR1 MNHNS and CDR2 SASEGT. Here the CDR3 DNA reads TGTGCCAGCAGTGGCTTTCCACAAGGGGGTGGGTACACTGAAGCTTTCTTT. It yields the protein CASSGFPQGGGYTEAFF.

The rearrangement uses TRBV4-2 and TRBJ2-3, with TRBD2 matching 9 bases. CDR1 LGHNA and CDR2 YNFKEQ come from the germline V gene. V lost 4 bases to trimming and J lost 0 bases; unmatched junction nucleotides: 5. This CDR3 has 16 residues. The CDR3 loop is CASSRVAGASTDTQYF. The CDR3 coding sequence is TGTGCCAGCAGCCGCGTAGCGGGAGCTAGCACAGATACGCAGTATTTT.